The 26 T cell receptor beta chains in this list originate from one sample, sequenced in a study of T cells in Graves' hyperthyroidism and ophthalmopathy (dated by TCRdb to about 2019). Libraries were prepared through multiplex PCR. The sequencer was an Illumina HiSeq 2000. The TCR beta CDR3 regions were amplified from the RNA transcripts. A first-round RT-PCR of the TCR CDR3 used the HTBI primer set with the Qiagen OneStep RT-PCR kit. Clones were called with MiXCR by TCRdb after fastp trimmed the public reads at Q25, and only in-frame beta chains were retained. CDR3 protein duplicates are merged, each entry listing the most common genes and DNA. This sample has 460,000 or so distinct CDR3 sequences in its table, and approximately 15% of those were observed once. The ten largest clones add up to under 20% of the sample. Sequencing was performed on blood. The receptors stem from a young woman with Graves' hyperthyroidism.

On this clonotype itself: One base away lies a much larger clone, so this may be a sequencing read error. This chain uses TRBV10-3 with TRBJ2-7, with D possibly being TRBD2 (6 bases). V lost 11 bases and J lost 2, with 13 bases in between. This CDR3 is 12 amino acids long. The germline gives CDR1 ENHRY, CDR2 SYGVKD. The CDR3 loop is CAVAGITYEQYV. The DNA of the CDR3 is TGTGCCGTTGCGGGGATTACCTACGAGCAGTACGTC.

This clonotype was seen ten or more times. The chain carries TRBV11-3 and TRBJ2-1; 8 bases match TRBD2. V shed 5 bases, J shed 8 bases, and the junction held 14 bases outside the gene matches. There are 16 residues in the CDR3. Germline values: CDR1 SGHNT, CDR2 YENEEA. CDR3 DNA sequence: TGTGCCAGCAGCCCCAGGGCGATAGCGGGAAGGGATGAGCAGTTCTTC. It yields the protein CASSPRAIAGRDEQFF.

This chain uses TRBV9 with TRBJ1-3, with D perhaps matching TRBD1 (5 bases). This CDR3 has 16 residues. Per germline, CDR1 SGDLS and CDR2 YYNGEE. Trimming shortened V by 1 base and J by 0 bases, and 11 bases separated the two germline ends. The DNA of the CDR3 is TGTGCCAGCAGCGTAAGACAGCGCCCCTCTGGAAACACCATATATTTT. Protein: CASSVRQRPSGNTIYF.

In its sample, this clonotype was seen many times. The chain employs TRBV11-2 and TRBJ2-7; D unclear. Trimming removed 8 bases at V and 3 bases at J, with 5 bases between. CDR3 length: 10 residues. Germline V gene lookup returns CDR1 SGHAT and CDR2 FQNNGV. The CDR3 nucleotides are TGTGCCAGCGGATTCTACGAGCAGTACTTC. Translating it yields CASGFYEQYF.

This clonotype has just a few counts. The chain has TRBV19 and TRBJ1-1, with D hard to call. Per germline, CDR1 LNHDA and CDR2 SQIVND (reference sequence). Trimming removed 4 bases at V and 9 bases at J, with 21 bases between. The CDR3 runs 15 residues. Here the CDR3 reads CASSTPFGGGQKAFF. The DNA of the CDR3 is TGTGCCAGTAGTACCCCTTTTGGAGGAGGGCAGAAAGCTTTCTTT.

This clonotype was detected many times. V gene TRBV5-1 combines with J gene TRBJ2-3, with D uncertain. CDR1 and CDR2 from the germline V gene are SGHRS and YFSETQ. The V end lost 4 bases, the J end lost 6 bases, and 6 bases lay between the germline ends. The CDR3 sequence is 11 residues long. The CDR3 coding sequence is TGCGCCAGCAGCATGGATGATACGCAGTATTTT. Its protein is CASSMDDTQYF.

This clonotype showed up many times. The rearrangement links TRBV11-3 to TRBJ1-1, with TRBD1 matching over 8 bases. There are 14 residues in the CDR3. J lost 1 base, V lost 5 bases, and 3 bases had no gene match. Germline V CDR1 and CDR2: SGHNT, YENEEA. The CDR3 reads CASSRTGTNTEAFF. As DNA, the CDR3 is TGTGCCAGCAGCAGGACAGGGACGAACACTGAAGCTTTCTTT.

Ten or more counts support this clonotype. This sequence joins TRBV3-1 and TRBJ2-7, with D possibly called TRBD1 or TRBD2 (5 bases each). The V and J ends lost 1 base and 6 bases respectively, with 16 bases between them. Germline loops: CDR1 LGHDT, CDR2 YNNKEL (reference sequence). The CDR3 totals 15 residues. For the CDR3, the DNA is TGTGCCAGCAGCCAAGGTTTTCGGGCGAGGGGCGAGCAGTACTTC. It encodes CASSQGFRARGEQYF.

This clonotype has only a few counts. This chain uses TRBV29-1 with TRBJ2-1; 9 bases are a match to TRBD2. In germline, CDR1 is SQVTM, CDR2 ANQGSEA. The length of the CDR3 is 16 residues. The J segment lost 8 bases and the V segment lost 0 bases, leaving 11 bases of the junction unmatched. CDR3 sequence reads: CSVEETGLAPVDEQFF. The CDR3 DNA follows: TGCAGCGTTGAAGAAACGGGACTAGCCCCAGTAGATGAGCAGTTCTTC.

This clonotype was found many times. DNA of the CDR3: TGTGCCTGGGACAGGGGGTCAACTAATGAAAAACTGTTTTTT. Translated, it gives CAWDRGSTNEKLFF. The chain couples TRBV30 to TRBJ1-4, with 9 bases lining up with TRBD1. V was clipped by 5 bases and J by 0 bases; unmatched bases: 1. CDR3 length: 14 amino acids. Germline V gives CDR1 GTSNPN, CDR2 SVGIG (reference sequence).

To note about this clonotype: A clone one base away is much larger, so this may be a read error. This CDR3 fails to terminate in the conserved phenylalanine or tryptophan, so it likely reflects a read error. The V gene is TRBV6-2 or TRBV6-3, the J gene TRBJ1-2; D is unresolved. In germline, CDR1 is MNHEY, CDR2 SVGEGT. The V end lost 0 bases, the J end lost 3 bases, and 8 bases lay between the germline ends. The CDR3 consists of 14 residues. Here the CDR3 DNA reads TGTGCCAGCAGTTACTCGGCATCCTACTATGGCTACACCTCC. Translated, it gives CASSYSASYYGYTS.

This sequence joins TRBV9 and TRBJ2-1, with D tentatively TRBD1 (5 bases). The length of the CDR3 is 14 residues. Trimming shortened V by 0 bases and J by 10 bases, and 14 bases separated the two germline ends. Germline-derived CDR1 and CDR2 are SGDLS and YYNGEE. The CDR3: CASSVAHGYREQFF. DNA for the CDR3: TGTGCCAGCAGCGTAGCCCACGGTTACAGGGAGCAGTTCTTC.

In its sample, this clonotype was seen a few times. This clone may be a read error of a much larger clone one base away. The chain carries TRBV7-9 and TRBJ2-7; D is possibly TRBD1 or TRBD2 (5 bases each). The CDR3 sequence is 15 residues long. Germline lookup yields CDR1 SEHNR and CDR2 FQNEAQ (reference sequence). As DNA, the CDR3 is TGTGCCAGCAGCCCTACCCCGGGACGGTACTACGGGCAGTACTTC. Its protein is CASSPTPGRYYGQYF.

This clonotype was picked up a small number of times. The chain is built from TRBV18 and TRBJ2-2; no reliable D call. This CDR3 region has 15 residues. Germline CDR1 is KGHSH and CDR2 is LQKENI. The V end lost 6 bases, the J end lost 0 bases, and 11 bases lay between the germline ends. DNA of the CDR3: TGTGCCAGCTCCCGCGACTCAGCGAACACCGGGGAGCTGTTTTTT. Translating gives CASSRDSANTGELFF.

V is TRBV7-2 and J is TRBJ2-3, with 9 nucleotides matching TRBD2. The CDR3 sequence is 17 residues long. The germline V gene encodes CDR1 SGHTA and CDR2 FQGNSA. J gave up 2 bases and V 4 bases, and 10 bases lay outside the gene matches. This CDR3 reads CASSSRGSGGYTDTQYF. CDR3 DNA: TGTGCCAGCAGCTCCCGGGGCAGCGGGGGGTACACAGATACGCAGTATTTT.

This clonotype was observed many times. The CDR3 DNA is TGTGCCAGCAGCTTAAAAATTGGGGACACTGAAGCTTTCTTT. Its translation is CASSLKIGDTEAFF. The V and J genes are TRBV7-3 and TRBJ1-1; unclear D gene. Germline V lookup: CDR1 SGHTA, CDR2 FQGTGA. Trimming removed 1 base at V and 3 bases at J, with 9 bases between. The CDR3 consists of 14 residues.

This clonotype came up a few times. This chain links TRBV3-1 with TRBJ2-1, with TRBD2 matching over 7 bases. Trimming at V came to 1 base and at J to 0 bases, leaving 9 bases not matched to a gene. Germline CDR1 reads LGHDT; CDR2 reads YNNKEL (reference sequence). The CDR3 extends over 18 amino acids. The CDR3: CASSQGLAEYSSYNEQFF. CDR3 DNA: TGTGCCAGCAGCCAAGGACTAGCAGAATACTCCTCCTACAATGAGCAGTTCTTC.

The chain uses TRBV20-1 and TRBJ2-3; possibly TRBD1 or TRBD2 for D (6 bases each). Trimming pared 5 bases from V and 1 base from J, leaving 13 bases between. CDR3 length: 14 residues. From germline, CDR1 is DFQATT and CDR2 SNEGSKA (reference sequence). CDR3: CSAPNREGTDTQYF. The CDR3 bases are TGCAGTGCTCCCAACAGGGAGGGCACAGATACGCAGTATTTT.

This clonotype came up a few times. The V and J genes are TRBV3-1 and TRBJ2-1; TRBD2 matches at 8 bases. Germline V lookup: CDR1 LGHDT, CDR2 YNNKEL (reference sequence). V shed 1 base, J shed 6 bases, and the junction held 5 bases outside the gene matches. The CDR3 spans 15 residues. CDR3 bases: TGTGCCAGCAGCCAAGGAGTCAGCGGGAGCAATGAGCAGTTCTTC. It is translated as CASSQGVSGSNEQFF.

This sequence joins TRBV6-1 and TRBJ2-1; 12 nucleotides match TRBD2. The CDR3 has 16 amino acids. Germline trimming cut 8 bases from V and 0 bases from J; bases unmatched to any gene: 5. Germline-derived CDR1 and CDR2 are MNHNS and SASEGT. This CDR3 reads CASASGRESSYNEQFF. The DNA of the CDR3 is TGTGCCAGCGCTAGCGGGAGGGAGAGCTCCTACAATGAGCAGTTCTTC.

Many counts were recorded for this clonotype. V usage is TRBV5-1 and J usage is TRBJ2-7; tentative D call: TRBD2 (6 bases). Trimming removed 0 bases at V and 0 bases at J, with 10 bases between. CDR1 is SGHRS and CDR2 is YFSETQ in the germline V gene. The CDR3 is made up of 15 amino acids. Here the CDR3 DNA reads TGCGCCAGCAGCTTGGAGCGGGTTAGCTCCTACGAGCAGTACTTC. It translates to CASSLERVSSYEQYF.

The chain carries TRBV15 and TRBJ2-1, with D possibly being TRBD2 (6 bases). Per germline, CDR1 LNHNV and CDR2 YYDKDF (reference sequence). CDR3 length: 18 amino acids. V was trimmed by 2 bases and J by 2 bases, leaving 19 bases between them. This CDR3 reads CATSRTTSHGSAYNEQFF. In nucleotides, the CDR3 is TGTGCCACCAGCAGAACAACTAGCCACGGTTCCGCCTACAATGAGCAGTTCTTC.

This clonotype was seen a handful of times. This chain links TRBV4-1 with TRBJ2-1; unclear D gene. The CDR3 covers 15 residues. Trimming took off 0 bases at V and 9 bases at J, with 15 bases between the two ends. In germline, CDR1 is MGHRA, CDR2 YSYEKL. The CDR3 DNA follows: TGCGCCAGCAGCCAAGATGGAAGTTACTATAGTGAGCAGTTCTTC. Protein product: CASSQDGSYYSEQFF.

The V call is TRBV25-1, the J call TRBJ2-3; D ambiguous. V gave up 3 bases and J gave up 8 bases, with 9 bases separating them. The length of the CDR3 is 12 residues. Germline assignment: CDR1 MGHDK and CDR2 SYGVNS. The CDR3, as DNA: TGTGCCAGCAGTGAGTCCTACGGTACGCAGTATTTT. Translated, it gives CASSESYGTQYF.

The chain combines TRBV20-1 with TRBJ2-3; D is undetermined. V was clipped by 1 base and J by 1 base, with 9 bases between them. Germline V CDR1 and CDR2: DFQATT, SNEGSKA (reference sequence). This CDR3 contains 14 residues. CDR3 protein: CSARGSICTDTQYF. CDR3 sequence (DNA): TGCAGTGCTAGAGGTAGCATTTGCACAGATACGCAGTATTTT.

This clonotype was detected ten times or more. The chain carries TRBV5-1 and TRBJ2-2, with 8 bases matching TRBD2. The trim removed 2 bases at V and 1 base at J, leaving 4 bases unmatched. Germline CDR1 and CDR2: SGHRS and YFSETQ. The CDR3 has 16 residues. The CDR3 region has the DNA TGCGCCAGCAGCTTCGTGAGCGGGGGGAACACCGGGGAGCTGTTTTTT. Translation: CASSFVSGGNTGELFF.